These 2 T cell receptor beta chains were sequenced from one sample in a study of blood T cell repertoires in COVID-19. The protocol was immunoSEQ multiplex PCR, while the TCRdb copy is restricted to in-frame clones and leaves out a portion. The sample contains around 78,000 clones, roughly 88% of which appear only once. The specimen sequenced was peripheral blood. The origin of the receptors is a human donor in a cohort sampled during active COVID-19.

V usage is TRBV10-1 and J usage is TRBJ2-1, with 8 bases matching TRBD1. CDR1 is WNHNN and CDR2 is SYGVQD in the germline V gene (reference sequence). J lost 0 bases, V lost 10 bases, and 11 bases had no gene match. This CDR3 has 16 residues. CDR3 sequence: CAKPGGLMSSYNEQFF. CDR3 nucleotides: TGCGCCAAACCAGGGGGCCTCATGAGCTCCTACAATGAGCAGTTCTTC.

This chain joins TRBV5-5 and TRBJ2-2; 11 bases are a match to TRBD2. The CDR3 is made up of 20 amino acids. The V gene end was trimmed by 7 bases and the J gene end by 7 bases; junction bases not matched to a gene: 24. The germline gives CDR1 SGHKS, CDR2 YYEKEE (reference sequence). The CDR3, as DNA: TGTGCCAGCCCTAGGGCTAGCGGGGGGCTGGGTCCTGAAAAAAGCGGGGAGCTGTTTTTT. Residues: CASPRASGGLGPEKSGELFF.